The T cell receptor (beta chain) described here comes from a study of high-grade serous ovarian cancer treatment subgroups. Overall study context: Mean per sample: around 14,000 reads, around 7,100 unique TCR beta rearrangements. Study observations and caveats: Clonal relatedness tracked neoantigen level, and by trend copy number and mutation load.

Measured with immunoSEQ multiplex PCR; TCRdb has only the in-frame clones, and not every one. The profile shows under 3,500 clones, 70% to 80% of them singletons. Tumor tissue was taken before any definitive surgery or chemotherapy was given. Worth noting for this clone: The antigen remains undetermined.

The V segment lost 6 bases and the J segment 0 bases; nucleotides outside the gene matches: 1. Per germline, CDR1 MNHNS and CDR2 SASEGT. The CDR3 has 13 residues. Sequences were obtained from tumor tissue. The origin of this receptor is a human donor with high-grade serous ovarian cancer. The chain carries TRBV6-1 and TRBJ2-7; TRBD1 matches at 8 bases. For the CDR3, the DNA is TGTGCCAGCAGAACAGGGGGCTCCTACGAGCAGTACTTC. Its translation: CASRTGGSYEQYF.